Given below is one T cell receptor (beta chain) in context. This CDR3 has 15 residues. V trimming: 4 bases; J trimming: 1 base; junction bases outside the gene matches: 6. Germline-derived CDR1 and CDR2 are SNHLY and FYNNEI. The sample comes from a study of blood T cell repertoires in COVID-19. Sequencing was performed with immunoSEQ multiplex PCR; in TCRdb, only in-frame clones are kept and a portion is missing. The sample holds fewer than 500,000 clones, around nine tenths seen once. The V call is TRBV2, the J call TRBJ2-5; 7 bases agree with TRBD1. The TCR was taken from a man aged 18 to 30 with COVID-19, enrolled during active disease. The sample consisted of peripheral blood. The CDR3 DNA follows: TGTGCCAGCAGTGGACAGGGCGTAAGCCAAGAGACCCAGTACTTC. Protein sequence: CASSGQGVSQETQYF.